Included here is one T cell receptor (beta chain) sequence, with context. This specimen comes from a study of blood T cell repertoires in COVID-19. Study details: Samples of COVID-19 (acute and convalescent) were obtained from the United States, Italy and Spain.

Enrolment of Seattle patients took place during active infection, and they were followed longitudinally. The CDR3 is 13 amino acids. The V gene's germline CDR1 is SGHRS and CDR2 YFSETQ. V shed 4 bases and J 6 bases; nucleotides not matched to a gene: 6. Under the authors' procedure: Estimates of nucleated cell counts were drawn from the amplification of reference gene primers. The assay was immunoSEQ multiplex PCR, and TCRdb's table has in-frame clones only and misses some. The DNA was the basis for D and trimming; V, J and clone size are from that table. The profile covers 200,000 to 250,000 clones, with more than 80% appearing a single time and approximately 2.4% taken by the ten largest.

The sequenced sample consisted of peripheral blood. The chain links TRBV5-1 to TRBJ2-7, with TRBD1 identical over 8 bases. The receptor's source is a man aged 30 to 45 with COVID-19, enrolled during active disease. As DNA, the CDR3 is TGCGCCAGCAGCGTGACAGGGGTTGGCGAGCAGTACTTC. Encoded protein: CASSVTGVGEQYF.